This TCR beta chain was documented in a study of graft-versus-host responses after intestinal transplantation. Study context: Anti-thymocyte globulin served as induction for all recipients, who then took tacrolimus and steroids for about 3 years.

There are 13 residues in the CDR3. V trimming: 6 bases; J trimming: 6 bases; junction bases outside the gene matches: 7. CDR1 is SQVTM, CDR2 ANQGSEA, per germline. To release intraepithelial and lamina propria lymphocytes, the graft tissue was processed. Sequencing was performed with immunoSEQ multiplex PCR; in TCRdb, only in-frame clones are kept and a portion is missing. The data contain some 15,000 clones, 65% to 70% of them singletons. The chain couples TRBV29-1 to TRBJ1-2, with 10 bases fitting TRBD1. Sequenced material: ileum tissue, taken approximately 700 days after intestinal transplantation. The receptor's source is a human patient who received an intestinal transplant, so some T cells may come from the graft donor. The CDR3 nucleotides read TGCAGCGTCGCTCCGACAGGGGGCGATGGCTACACCTTC. This encodes CSVAPTGGDGYTF.